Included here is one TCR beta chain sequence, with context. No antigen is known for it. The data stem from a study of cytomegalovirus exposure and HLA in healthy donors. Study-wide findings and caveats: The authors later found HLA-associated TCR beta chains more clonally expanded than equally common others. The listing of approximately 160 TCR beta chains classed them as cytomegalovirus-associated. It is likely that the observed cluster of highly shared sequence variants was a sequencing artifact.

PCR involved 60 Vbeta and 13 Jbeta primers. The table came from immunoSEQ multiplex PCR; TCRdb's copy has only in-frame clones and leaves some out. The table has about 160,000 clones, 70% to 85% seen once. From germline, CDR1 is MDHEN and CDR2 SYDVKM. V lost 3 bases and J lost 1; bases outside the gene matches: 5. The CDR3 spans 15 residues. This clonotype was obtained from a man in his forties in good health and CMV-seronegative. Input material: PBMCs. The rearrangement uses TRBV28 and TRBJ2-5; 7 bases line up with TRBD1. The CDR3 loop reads CASSFLRQGQETQYF. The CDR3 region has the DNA TGTGCCAGCAGTTTTCTGAGACAGGGCCAAGAGACCCAGTACTTC. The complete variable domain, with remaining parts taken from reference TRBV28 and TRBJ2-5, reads DVKVTQSSRYLVKRTGEKVFLECVQDMDHENMFWYRQDPGLGLRLIYFSYDVKMKEKGDIPEGYSVSREKKERFSLILESASTNQTSMYLCASSFLRQGQETQYFGPGTRLLVL.